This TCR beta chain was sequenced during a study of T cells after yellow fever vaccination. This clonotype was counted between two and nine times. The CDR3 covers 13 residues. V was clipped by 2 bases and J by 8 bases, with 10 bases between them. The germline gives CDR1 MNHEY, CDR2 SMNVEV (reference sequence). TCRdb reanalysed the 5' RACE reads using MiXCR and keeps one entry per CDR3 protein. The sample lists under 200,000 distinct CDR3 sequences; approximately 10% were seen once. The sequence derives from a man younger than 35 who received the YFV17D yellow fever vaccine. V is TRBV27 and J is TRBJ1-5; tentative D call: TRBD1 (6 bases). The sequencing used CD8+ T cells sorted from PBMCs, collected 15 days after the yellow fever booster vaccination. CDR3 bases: TGTGCCAGCAGTTTAGGGGGGGCCAAGCCCCAGCATTTT. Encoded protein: CASSLGGAKPQHF.